The present TCR beta chain was sequenced within a study of cytomegalovirus exposure and HLA in healthy donors. Whole-study findings and limits: Only CMV serostatus was available as immune exposure information. An analysis done earlier found most TCR beta V segments productive about 87% or about 30% of the time.

Vbeta (60) and Jbeta (13) primers were used in the PCR. Generated by immunoSEQ multiplex PCR, the TCRdb table keeps only in-frame clones and is missing some. This repertoire shows around 72,000 clones, roughly 79% found once; its top ten account for about 6%. As regards this clone: Antigen: not known.

There are 16 residues in the CDR3. Germline CDR1 reads GTSNPN; CDR2 reads SVGIG (reference sequence). V lost 1 base, J lost 0 bases, and 6 bases stayed unmatched. Nominally healthy donors were sampled, though unrecorded immune exposures were likely. The V and J genes are TRBV30 and TRBJ1-5; 7 nucleotides agree with TRBD1. The clonotype was recovered from a man aged 45-60 years in good health and CMV-seronegative. The sample consisted of PBMCs. CDR3 sequence: CAWSATGKISNQPQHF. DNA of the CDR3: TGTGCCTGGAGTGCGACAGGGAAGATTAGCAATCAGCCCCAGCATTTT.